The 22 T cell receptor beta chains reported below all come from one sample, sequenced in a study of lymphopenia after photon versus proton radiotherapy. Profiled with immunoSEQ multiplex PCR; TCRdb holds only in-frame clones, not every one. The data show 2,500 to 3,500 clones, approximately 94% seen once. Sequenced material: peripheral blood, taken from a patient treated with photon-based radiotherapy. All receptors derive from a woman in her 70s with pancreatic cancer.

The chain recombines TRBV7-3 with TRBJ2-1; TRBD2 agrees at 16 bases. The V gene's germline CDR1 is SGHTA and CDR2 FQGTGA. Trimming at V came to 4 bases and at J to 8 bases, leaving 17 bases not matched to a gene. The CDR3 spans 20 residues. The CDR3 loop reads CASSSEQRPGTSGRADEQFF. CDR3 sequence (DNA): TGTGCCAGCAGCTCCGAGCAACGTCCCGGGACTAGCGGGAGGGCAGATGAGCAGTTCTTC.

The chain uses TRBV19 and TRBJ2-2, with D perhaps matching TRBD1 or TRBD2 (6 bases each). Germline CDR1 and CDR2: LNHDA and SQIVND (reference sequence). V lost 1 base to trimming and J lost 8 bases, with 14 bases between them. There are 15 residues in the CDR3. CDR3 sequence: CASSIGGQRAGELFF. The DNA of the CDR3 is TGTGCCAGTAGTATAGGAGGACAGCGGGCAGGGGAGCTGTTTTTT.

This chain joins TRBV19 and TRBJ2-2; D gene uncertain. This CDR3 is built from 13 residues. The V gene's germline CDR1 is LNHDA and CDR2 SQIVND (reference sequence). V was pared by 4 bases and J by 0 bases, with 3 bases between. DNA of the CDR3: TGTGCCAGTAGTAACCCGAACACCGGGGAGCTGTTTTTT. Translation: CASSNPNTGELFF.

The gene calls are TRBV28 and TRBJ2-1; D ambiguous. Germline CDR1 MDHEN, CDR2 SYDVKM. CDR3 length equals 15 residues. The V and J ends lost 5 bases and 5 bases respectively, with 16 bases between them. CDR3: CASSPLGVFDNEQFF. The CDR3 DNA follows: TGTGCCAGCAGTCCCCTCGGTGTATTCGACAATGAGCAGTTCTTC.

The chain recombines TRBV28 with TRBJ2-7; TRBD1 matches at 7 bases. Germline CDR1 reads MDHEN; CDR2 reads SYDVKM. There are 14 residues in the CDR3. Trimming at V came to 6 bases and at J to 3 bases, leaving 8 bases not matched to a gene. Written as DNA, the CDR3 is TGTGCCAGCAGCTCTTCGGGACAGATCTACGAGCAGTACTTC. Protein sequence: CASSSSGQIYEQYF.

The chain joins TRBV2 to TRBJ2-1; D is uncertain. The V gene's germline CDR1 is SNHLY and CDR2 FYNNEI. V was clipped by 1 base and J by 1 base, with 5 bases between them. The CDR3 totals 14 residues. As DNA, the CDR3 is TGTGCCAGCAGTGAAGTGGATTCCTACAATGAGCAGTTCTTC. Its protein is CASSEVDSYNEQFF.

The chain couples TRBV14 to TRBJ2-5; the match to TRBD1 covers 7 bases. The germline CDR1 and CDR2 sequences are SGHDN and FVKESK. The length of the CDR3 is 14 residues. The ends lost 5 bases at V and 2 bases at J; junction bases unmatched: 5. The CDR3 bases are TGTGCCAGCAGCTTCGACAGGGTACAAGAGACCCAGTACTTC. As protein: CASSFDRVQETQYF.

The chain carries TRBV28 and TRBJ2-7; tentative D call: TRBD1 (6 bases). The germline V gene has CDR1 MDHEN and CDR2 SYDVKM. The V end was cut by 6 bases, the J end by 0 bases, with 9 bases between. There are 13 residues in the CDR3. DNA for the CDR3: TGTGCCAGCAGCAGGGACACCTCCTACGAGCAGTACTTC. Translated, it gives CASSRDTSYEQYF.

The chain links TRBV7-9 to TRBJ2-2; 9 bases line up with TRBD2. The junction had 7 bases not matched to a gene; V was cut back by 7 bases and J by 4 bases. The CDR3 is made up of 15 amino acids. The V gene's germline CDR1 is SEHNR and CDR2 FQNEAQ (reference sequence). The CDR3 loop reads CASTPIAGVTGELFF. DNA for the CDR3: TGTGCCAGCACCCCCATAGCGGGAGTCACCGGGGAGCTGTTTTTT.

This rearrangement joins TRBV2 to TRBJ2-7; D is uncertain. V gave up 4 bases and J gave up 0 bases, with 13 bases separating them. Germline values: CDR1 SNHLY, CDR2 FYNNEI. The CDR3 contains 15 residues. CDR3 sequence (DNA): TGTGCCAGCAGTGCCCTCAGTTCGAGCTCCTACGAGCAGTACTTC. Translation gives CASSALSSSSYEQYF.

The chain has TRBV27 and TRBJ2-1; 11 bases agree with TRBD2. The germline CDR1 and CDR2 sequences are MNHEY and SMNVEV (reference sequence). V lost 1 base and J lost 0; bases outside the gene matches: 5. This CDR3 comprises 18 residues. This chain's CDR3 is CASSLWSLAGGSYNEQFF. In nucleotides, the CDR3 is TGTGCCAGCAGTTTATGGTCCCTAGCGGGAGGCTCCTACAATGAGCAGTTCTTC.

V usage is TRBV4-2 and J usage is TRBJ1-3; D not resolved. This CDR3 spans 16 amino acids. Trimming shortened V by 2 bases and J by 0 bases, and 11 bases separated the two germline ends. The germline CDR1 and CDR2 sequences are LGHNA and YNFKEQ. As DNA, the CDR3 is TGTGCCAGCAGCCAAACCGGGATCAGCTCTGGAAACACCATATATTTT. It codes for CASSQTGISSGNTIYF.

The J gene is TRBJ2-7, the V gene TRBV28, with 7 bases lining up with TRBD2. CDR3 length: 15 amino acids. Trimming took 3 bases from V and 0 from J; bases not matched to a gene: 5. CDR1 is MDHEN and CDR2 is SYDVKM in the germline V gene. The CDR3 sequence is CASSLASGSSYEQYF. The CDR3 coding sequence is TGTGCCAGCAGTTTGGCTAGCGGCAGCTCCTACGAGCAGTACTTC.

This clone was observed a handful of times. This sequence joins TRBV6-6 and TRBJ1-5; perhaps TRBD1 as D (5 bases). Trimming took 6 bases from V and 5 from J, leaving 17 bases between them. CDR1 MNHNY and CDR2 SVGAGI come from the germline V gene (reference sequence). This CDR3 has 15 amino acids. DNA of the CDR3: TGTGCCAGCAGCCCTCTGGGACTGGATCATCAGCCCCAGCATTTT. Protein sequence: CASSPLGLDHQPQHF.

The V call is TRBV7-9, the J call TRBJ2-5; D gene unclear. CDR1 is SEHNR and CDR2 is FQNEAQ in the germline V gene (reference sequence). V was clipped by 5 bases and J by 5 bases, with 15 bases between them. The CDR3 is 14 amino acids. CDR3 DNA: TGTGCCAGCAGCCTCAGCCTAGGCTTGGAGACCCAGTACTTC. It specifies CASSLSLGLETQYF.

DNA for the CDR3: TGTGCCATCAGTGTCGGGGACTTGGGGGCGACAGATACGCAGTATTTT. Its protein product is CAISVGDLGATDTQYF. The V and J genes are TRBV10-3 and TRBJ2-3; D tentatively reads TRBD1 or TRBD2 (6 bases each). Per germline, CDR1 ENHRY and CDR2 SYGVKD. The V end lost 4 bases, the J end lost 3 bases, and 17 bases lay between the germline ends. The CDR3 has 16 residues.

The J gene is TRBJ2-2, the V gene TRBV7-9; a possible D gene is TRBD1 (5 bases). The CDR3 consists of 16 residues. V lost 1 base to trimming and J lost 4 bases, with 13 bases between them. Germline V gene sequence: CDR1 SEHNR, CDR2 FQNEAQ (reference sequence). As DNA, the CDR3 is TGTGCCAGCAGCTTAGAGGCAGGGTGGAGCACCGGGGAGCTGTTTTTT. This gives the protein CASSLEAGWSTGELFF.

This chain links TRBV28 with TRBJ2-7; 7 bases fit TRBD1. With V trimmed by 1 base and J by 3 bases, 3 bases remained unmatched. CDR1 and CDR2 from the germline V gene are MDHEN and SYDVKM. The CDR3 spans 14 residues. The CDR3 nucleotides read TGTGCCAGCAGTTTATCCCAGGGGGTCTACGAGCAGTACTTC. Its translation is CASSLSQGVYEQYF.

The chain combines TRBV5-1 with TRBJ2-5, with TRBD2 matching 10 bases. The CDR3 length is 17 residues. From germline, CDR1 is SGHRS and CDR2 YFSETQ. After removal of 4 bases from V and 2 bases from J, the junction contained 11 bases not matched to a gene. The CDR3 coding sequence is TGCGCCAGCAGCCTCGGCAAGCGGGAGGGGGGGCAAGAGACCCAGTACTTC. Protein product: CASSLGKREGGQETQYF.

The V call is TRBV7-9, the J call TRBJ1-3; D is possibly TRBD1 (6 bases). V was pared by 4 bases and J by 3 bases, with 13 bases between. The CDR3 has 15 residues. Looked up from germline, CDR1 is SEHNR and CDR2 is FQNEAQ (reference sequence). The chain's CDR3 is CASSSNRVDGNTIYF. Here the CDR3 DNA reads TGTGCCAGCAGCTCGAACAGGGTTGATGGAAACACCATATATTTT.

V gene TRBV4-1 combines with J gene TRBJ2-7; 8 bases align to TRBD1. The CDR3 length is 17 residues. CDR1 and CDR2 (germline): MGHRA, YSYEKL. The V segment lost 1 base and the J segment 8 bases; nucleotides outside the gene matches: 16. CDR3 loop: CASSQAPSPRTGRKQYF. For the CDR3, the DNA is TGCGCCAGCAGCCAAGCACCCAGCCCGCGGACAGGGCGCAAGCAGTACTTC.

The chain recombines TRBV6-1 with TRBJ1-2, with D uncertain. Germline values: CDR1 MNHNS, CDR2 SASEGT. V lost 2 bases to trimming and J lost 4 bases, with 8 bases between them. There are 13 residues in the CDR3. This CDR3 reads CASSETRSYGYTF. CDR3 nucleotides: TGTGCCAGCAGTGAAACCCGTAGCTATGGCTACACCTTC.